The 30 T cell receptor beta chains in this list originate from one sample, sequenced in a study of CD8 T cells in ankylosing spondylitis. TCRdb reanalysed the 5' RACE reads using MiXCR and keeps one entry per CDR3 protein. Of 200,000 or so distinct CDR3 sequences in the sample, approximately 13% were seen once. Sequences were obtained from blood, either unsorted or a sorted T cell fraction (not recorded which). These receptors were taken from a female donor with ankylosing spondylitis or in good health (not recorded which).

This clonotype was seen repeatedly, ten times or more. This sequence joins TRBV5-1 and TRBJ1-1; D unresolved. V lost 7 bases, J lost 3 bases, and 19 bases lay in between. The CDR3 is 15 amino acids. Germline V gene data show CDR1 as SGHRS and CDR2 as YFSETQ. The CDR3 DNA sequence: TGCGCCAGCGGACCCCGTAGCCAGCCGTACACTGAAGCTTTCTTT. The encoded protein is CASGPRSQPYTEAFF. The complete variable domain, with remaining parts taken from reference TRBV5-1 and TRBJ1-1, reads KAGVTQTPRYLIKTRGQQVTLSCSPISGHRSVSWYQQTPGQGLQFLFEYFSETQRNKGNFPGRFSGRQFSNSRSEMNVSTLELGDSALYLCASGPRSQPYTEAFFGQGTRLTVV.

This clonotype was seen repeatedly, ten times or more. The chain carries TRBV5-1 and TRBJ1-2; TRBD1 matches 10 bases. Germline CDR1 and CDR2: SGHRS and YFSETQ. Germline trimming cut 0 bases from V and 2 bases from J; bases unmatched to any gene: 4. There are 16 residues in the CDR3. The CDR3 loop is CASSLGPGQGNYGYTF. DNA for the CDR3: TGCGCCAGCAGCTTGGGACCGGGACAGGGGAACTATGGCTACACCTTC.

This clonotype was seen repeatedly, ten times or more. The chain uses TRBV27 and TRBJ2-2; no firm D call. The CDR3 consists of 12 residues. Between the trimmed V and J ends, which lost 11 bases and 1 base, there was a span of 8 bases. The germline gives CDR1 MNHEY, CDR2 SMNVEV (reference sequence). This chain's CDR3 is CAVWLNTGELFF. CDR3 sequence (DNA): TGTGCCGTGTGGTTGAACACCGGGGAGCTGTTTTTT.

The sample holds a few counts of this clonotype. The CDR3 region is CASSSGASGQAGELFF. CDR3 DNA sequence: TGCGCCAGCAGCTCCGGGGCTAGCGGGCAGGCCGGGGAGCTGTTTTTT. The chain joins TRBV5-1 to TRBJ2-2, with 8 positions matching TRBD2. The CDR3 has 16 amino acids. Per the germline V gene, CDR1 is SGHRS and CDR2 is YFSETQ. J gave up 6 bases and V 3 bases, and 10 bases lay outside the gene matches.

Only a few counts were recorded for this clonotype. The chain has TRBV12-3 or TRBV12-4 and TRBJ2-7; tentative D call: TRBD2 (6 bases). Deletions cut 6 bases from V and 2 bases from J, with 11 bases between. The CDR3 is made up of 13 amino acids. For the CDR3, the DNA is TGTGCCAGCAGCAAAGGCGGGGCCTACGAGCAGTACTTC. This sequence encodes CASSKGGAYEQYF.

This clonotype has a count of ten or more. This chain links TRBV20-1 with TRBJ2-7; TRBD1 is a possible D gene (7 bases). The CDR3 has 14 amino acids. The germline V gene has CDR1 DFQATT and CDR2 SNEGSKA (reference sequence). The V end was cut by 5 bases, the J end by 7 bases, with 21 bases between. CDR3 in DNA: TGCAGTGCTCCGCTCCAAAGGGGGCGGGAAGAGCAGTACTTC. Its protein product is CSAPLQRGREEQYF.

The chain joins TRBV5-1 to TRBJ2-7; a possible D gene is TRBD1 (7 bases). Germline V gene lookup returns CDR1 SGHRS and CDR2 YFSETQ. The germline V and J ends were trimmed by 3 bases and 6 bases, with 10 bases remaining between them. This CDR3 is 12 amino acids long. In DNA, the CDR3 is TGCGCCAGCAGCTCTCAGGGGGGCGAGCAGTACTTC. This codes for CASSSQGGEQYF. The entire variable domain, with the rest obtained from reference TRBV5-1 and TRBJ2-7, is as follows: KAGVTQTPRYLIKTRGQQVTLSCSPISGHRSVSWYQQTPGQGLQFLFEYFSETQRNKGNFPGRFSGRQFSNSRSEMNVSTLELGDSALYLCASSSQGGEQYFGPGTRLTVT.

The chain is built from TRBV30 and TRBJ1-6; D remains ambiguous. Germline-derived CDR1 and CDR2 are GTSNPN and SVGIG (reference sequence). V lost 0 bases to trimming and J lost 9 bases, with 9 bases between them. This CDR3 is 13 amino acids long. This chain's CDR3 is CAWSVGEGSPLHF. The CDR3 bases are TGTGCCTGGAGTGTGGGCGAAGGTTCACCCCTCCACTTT.

This clonotype was counted only a few times. A read error may explain this, as a much larger clone is one base away. The genes are TRBV15 and TRBJ1-1, with a tentative D call TRBD1 (5 bases). This CDR3 contains 17 residues. Germline V gene lookup returns CDR1 LNHNV and CDR2 YYDKDF (reference sequence). CDR3: CAASRDLRGGVNTEAFF. CDR3 DNA: TGTGCCGCCAGCAGAGACCTACGGGGAGGGGTGAACACTGAAGCTTTCTTT.

This clonotype was picked up many times. V is TRBV9 and J is TRBJ2-5; D gene unclear. The CDR3 spans 15 residues. The germline CDR1 and CDR2 sequences are SGDLS and YYNGEE. With 1 base removed from V and 1 base from J, the gap between germline ends came to 11 bases. The CDR3 nucleotides read TGTGCCAGCAGCGTAAAAGGCGGCAGCCAAGAGACCCAGTACTTC. It translates to CASSVKGGSQETQYF.

Ten or more counts support this clonotype. The V gene is TRBV5-1, the J gene TRBJ1-1; TRBD1 is a possible D gene (5 bases). With 2 bases removed from V and 7 bases from J, the gap between germline ends came to 12 bases. The CDR3 extends over 13 amino acids. Germline V gives CDR1 SGHRS, CDR2 YFSETQ. The CDR3 nucleotides are TGCGCCAGCAGCTTAGTAGGGACCGGTGAAGCTTTCTTT. As protein: CASSLVGTGEAFF.

The chain combines TRBV11-2 with TRBJ2-2; D gene unclear. Trimming stripped 6 bases from V and 7 bases from J, with 9 bases between. This CDR3 comprises 12 residues. Germline CDR1 is SGHAT and CDR2 is FQNNGV. As DNA, the CDR3 is TGTGCCAGCAGTTGGACGGGCGGGGAGCTGTTTTTT. Its protein is CASSWTGGELFF.

V gene TRBV4-2 combines with J gene TRBJ2-2; 7 positions match TRBD2. This CDR3 region has 15 residues. Germline V CDR1 and CDR2: LGHNA, YNFKEQ. V lost 0 bases and J lost 8; bases outside the gene matches: 6. The CDR3 region has the DNA TGTGCCAGCAGCCAAGACCTCGGGGGGTCGGGGGAGCTGTTTTTT. Encoded protein: CASSQDLGGSGELFF.

This clonotype was counted ten times or more. The gene calls are TRBV20-1 and TRBJ2-7, with no clear D. This CDR3 comprises 10 residues. Germline loops: CDR1 DFQATT, CDR2 SNEGSKA (reference sequence). The V gene lost 3 bases and the J gene lost 10 bases, with 10 bases spanning the gap. CDR3 region: CSASPFEQYF. The CDR3 DNA sequence: TGCAGTGCTAGCCCCTTCGAACAGTACTTC.

This clonotype came up many times. The chain combines TRBV20-1 with TRBJ1-4; 7 bases map to TRBD1. The trim removed 6 bases at V and 4 bases at J, leaving 2 bases unmatched. Germline CDR1 reads DFQATT; CDR2 reads SNEGSKA (reference sequence). The CDR3 spans 12 residues. Here the CDR3 reads CSAGDSNEKLFF. The CDR3 region has the DNA TGCAGTGCCGGGGACAGTAATGAAAAACTGTTTTTT.

This clonotype was found many times. The chain links TRBV7-2 to TRBJ2-3, with 8 bases that match TRBD1. This CDR3 has 13 residues. Germline V gene lookup returns CDR1 SGHTA and CDR2 FQGNSA. V dropped 5 bases and J dropped 6; count of bases not matched to a gene: 4. CDR3 DNA: TGTGCCAGCAGCCCAGGGGGCCGCGATACGCAGTATTTT. Encoded protein: CASSPGGRDTQYF.

This clonotype has ten or more counts. The rearrangement uses TRBV29-1 and TRBJ1-1; D remains ambiguous. CDR1 SQVTM and CDR2 ANQGSEA come from the germline V gene. V lost 7 bases, J lost 2 bases, and 14 bases lay in between. The CDR3 totals 13 residues. CDR3 amino acids: CSALRHENTEAFF. The CDR3 region has the DNA TGCAGCGCCCTACGACACGAAAACACTGAAGCTTTCTTT. Based on the CDR3 plus reference TRBV29-1 and TRBJ1-1, the full variable domain is SAVISQKPSRDICQRGTSLTIQCQVDSQVTMMFWYRQQPGQSLTLIATANQGSEATYESGFVIDKFPISRPNLTFSTLTVSNMSPEDSSIYLCSALRHENTEAFFGQGTRLTVV.

In this sample, this clonotype turned up many times. The genes are TRBV24-1 and TRBJ2-2, with a tentative D call TRBD1 (6 bases). The germline V gene encodes CDR1 KGHDR and CDR2 SFDVKD. V was pared by 3 bases and J by 4 bases, with 11 bases between. The CDR3 totals 15 residues. The CDR3 sequence is CATSDERQATGELFF. The CDR3 DNA is TGTGCCACCAGTGATGAGAGACAGGCCACCGGGGAGCTGTTTTTT.

There are a few counts of this clonotype. The chain couples TRBV20-1 to TRBJ2-7; TRBD2 agrees at 10 bases. The CDR3 is 15 residues long. Losses at the gene ends were 6 bases for V and 1 base for J; bases not matched to a gene: 9. Per germline, CDR1 DFQATT and CDR2 SNEGSKA (reference sequence). CDR3: CSAPSGRGGSYEQYF. The CDR3 nucleotides are TGCAGTGCCCCTAGCGGGAGAGGAGGATCCTACGAGCAGTACTTC.

This clonotype was detected only a few times. The chain combines TRBV12-3 or TRBV12-4 with TRBJ1-2; D is perhaps TRBD1 (5 bases). The CDR3 covers 15 residues. Trimming cost V 4 bases and J 0 bases, with 12 bases left between them. The CDR3 DNA follows: TGTGCCAGCAGTTCCTTGACAGCGGCTAACTATGGCTACACCTTC. Translated, it gives CASSSLTAANYGYTF.

This clonotype has a handful of counts. The chain uses TRBV6-2 or TRBV6-3 and TRBJ2-1; tentatively, D is TRBD2 (6 bases). This CDR3 has 15 residues. CDR1 and CDR2 from the germline V gene are MNHEY and SVGEGT. Trimming took 4 bases from V and 0 from J, leaving 10 bases between them. Here the CDR3 reads CASSFGSTSYNEQFF. The DNA of the CDR3 is TGTGCCAGCAGTTTCGGGAGCACCTCCTACAATGAGCAGTTCTTC.

This clonotype was counted at least ten times. The V and J genes are TRBV24-1 and TRBJ2-1, with TRBD1 as a possible D gene (5 bases). V shed 7 bases and J shed 3 bases, with 9 bases lying between them. The CDR3 spans 13 residues. In germline, CDR1 is KGHDR, CDR2 SFDVKD. CDR3 amino acids: CATRDSVYNEQFF. The CDR3 bases are TGTGCCACCAGAGACAGCGTCTACAATGAGCAGTTCTTC.

This clonotype was seen more than once but under ten times. The chain employs TRBV10-3 and TRBJ2-1; D tentatively fits TRBD1 or TRBD2 (6 bases each). Germline V lookup: CDR1 ENHRY, CDR2 SYGVKD. V lost 4 bases, J lost 9 bases, and 22 bases lay in between. The CDR3 has 16 amino acids. In nucleotides, the CDR3 is TGTGCCATCAGTGTGGCCGGGGGCGTGGTGGGGGGTGAGCAGTTCTTC. This encodes CAISVAGGVVGGEQFF.

This clonotype was detected many times. The genes are TRBV7-2 and TRBJ2-3; 8 bases are a match to TRBD2. The V and J ends lost 5 bases and 1 base, in that order; junction bases with no gene match: 11. Germline CDR1 is SGHTA and CDR2 is FQGNSA. The CDR3 has 17 residues. CDR3 residues: CASSRRLSGEGTDTQYF. CDR3 DNA sequence: TGTGCCAGCAGCCGAAGACTTAGCGGGGAGGGCACAGATACGCAGTATTTT.

This clonotype was counted only a few times. The chain employs TRBV10-3 and TRBJ2-3, with D perhaps being TRBD1 or TRBD2 (6 bases each). This CDR3 spans 16 amino acids. Germline-derived CDR1 and CDR2 are ENHRY and SYGVKD. V lost 6 bases and J lost 6, with 22 bases in between. DNA for the CDR3: TGTGCCATCAGCGCAAAAACATCCTTGGGGGGCGATACGCAGTATTTT. It translates to CAISAKTSLGGDTQYF.

This clonotype was detected many times. The rearrangement joins TRBV9 to TRBJ1-2, with TRBD1 matching 7 bases. The CDR3 totals 14 residues. Trimming removed 3 bases from V and 4 bases from J; junction bases left unmatched: 6. The V gene's germline CDR1 is SGDLS and CDR2 YYNGEE. The CDR3 DNA reads TGTGCCAGCAGCGGGGGACAGATCGGCTATGGCTACACCTTC. Its protein product is CASSGGQIGYGYTF.

The J gene is TRBJ2-1, the V gene TRBV11-2; D remains unclear. The germline V gene has CDR1 SGHAT and CDR2 FQNNGV. CDR3 size: 17 residues. V was pared by 5 bases and J by 1 base, with 18 bases between. The CDR3 protein is CASSPSQVVRSYNEQFF. The CDR3 bases are TGTGCCAGCAGCCCCTCGCAGGTAGTTAGGTCCTACAATGAGCAGTTCTTC.

The chain recombines TRBV7-2 with TRBJ2-7; 9 bases are a match to TRBD2. J gave up 0 bases and V 5 bases, and 5 bases lay outside the gene matches. There are 15 residues in the CDR3. CDR1 is SGHTA and CDR2 is FQGNSA in the germline V gene. This chain's CDR3 is CASSKREVGSYEQYF. As DNA, the CDR3 is TGTGCCAGCAGCAAGCGGGAGGTGGGCTCCTACGAGCAGTACTTC.

This clonotype was seen ten or more times. This CDR3 is CATSDFGGTGITYEQFF. The CDR3 nucleotides are TGTGCCACCAGTGATTTCGGGGGGACAGGGATTACATATGAGCAGTTCTTC. The chain uses TRBV24-1 and TRBJ2-1; 9 bases align to TRBD1. The CDR3 is made up of 17 amino acids. The V and J ends lost 1 base and 8 bases, in that order; junction bases with no gene match: 11. Germline V gene lookup returns CDR1 KGHDR and CDR2 SFDVKD.

V and J are TRBV12-3 or TRBV12-4 and TRBJ2-5, with D possibly matching TRBD2 (5 bases). V lost 5 bases and J 2 bases, leaving 12 bases between the germline ends. The CDR3 is 14 residues long. CDR3: CASSKRESQETQYF. CDR3 sequence (DNA): TGTGCCAGCAGTAAGAGGGAGTCTCAAGAGACCCAGTACTTC.